These 4 T cell receptor beta chains came from one sample sequenced in a study of HIV-infected patients and healthy controls. Roughly three months, about 14 weeks, into antiretroviral therapy, follow-up blood was collected. All unsorted peripheral T cells were captured because whole blood was used without fractionation. About 540 ng RNA was reverse transcribed with alpha and beta constant-region primers. Each of the alpha and beta chains got its own library through chain-specific third strand synthesis with indices. TCRdb reprocessed the 5' RACE reads via MiXCR and lists one record per CDR3 protein. The sample lists roughly 15,000 distinct CDR3 sequences; roughly 12% were seen once. Specimen: blood, collected during antiretroviral therapy. The receptors here all came from an adult with HIV infection. The donor label of this sample is uncertain.

This clonotype has at least ten counts. In nucleotides, the CDR3 is TGTGCCAGCAGTTACGGGCAGGGAGGAGGGGCCGGGGAGCTGTTTTTT. Protein sequence: CASSYGQGGGAGELFF. The chain links TRBV6-5 to TRBJ2-2; weak D call: TRBD2 (6 bases). CDR3 length: 16 residues. Germline values: CDR1 MNHEY, CDR2 SVGAGI. Trimming stripped 2 bases from V and 6 bases from J, with 16 bases between.

The CDR3 DNA is TGTGCCAGCAGTTCCACCCCCTTTAGCGGGAGGGACCCGAACACCGGGGAGCTGTTTTTT. As protein: CASSSTPFSGRDPNTGELFF. The chain has TRBV28 and TRBJ2-2, with 11 bases aligning to TRBD2. CDR1 is MDHEN, CDR2 SYDVKM, per germline. CDR3 length: 20 residues. Unmatched junction bases numbered 13, after V lost 4 bases and J lost 0 bases.

The V and J genes are TRBV6-1 and TRBJ2-1, with TRBD2 identical over 8 bases. Unmatched junction bases numbered 8, after V lost 4 bases and J lost 9 bases. Germline CDR1 reads MNHNS; CDR2 reads SASEGT. The CDR3 is 14 residues long. CDR3 loop: CASSGSGGGTEQFF. CDR3 sequence (DNA): TGTGCCAGCAGTGGCAGCGGGGGAGGAACTGAGCAGTTCTTC.

The gene calls are TRBV6-5 and TRBJ2-3; 7 bases agree with TRBD1. The CDR3 has 16 residues. CDR1 is MNHEY and CDR2 is SVGAGI in the germline V gene. V gave up 0 bases and J gave up 4 bases; unmatched junction bases: 7. CDR3 nucleotides: TGTGCCAGCAGTTACTCGGGCAGGGGGAAGCCAGATACGCAGTATTTT. This translates into CASSYSGRGKPDTQYF.